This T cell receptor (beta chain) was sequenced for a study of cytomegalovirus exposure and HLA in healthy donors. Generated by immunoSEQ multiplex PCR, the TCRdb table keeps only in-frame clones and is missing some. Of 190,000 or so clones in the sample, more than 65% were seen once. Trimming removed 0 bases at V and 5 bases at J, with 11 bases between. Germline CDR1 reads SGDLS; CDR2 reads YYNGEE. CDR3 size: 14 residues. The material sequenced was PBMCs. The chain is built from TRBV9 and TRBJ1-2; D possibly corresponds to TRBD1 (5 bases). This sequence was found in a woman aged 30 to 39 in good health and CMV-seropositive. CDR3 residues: CASSVEGLRYGYTF. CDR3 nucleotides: TGTGCCAGCAGCGTAGAGGGGTTACGGTATGGCTACACCTTC.